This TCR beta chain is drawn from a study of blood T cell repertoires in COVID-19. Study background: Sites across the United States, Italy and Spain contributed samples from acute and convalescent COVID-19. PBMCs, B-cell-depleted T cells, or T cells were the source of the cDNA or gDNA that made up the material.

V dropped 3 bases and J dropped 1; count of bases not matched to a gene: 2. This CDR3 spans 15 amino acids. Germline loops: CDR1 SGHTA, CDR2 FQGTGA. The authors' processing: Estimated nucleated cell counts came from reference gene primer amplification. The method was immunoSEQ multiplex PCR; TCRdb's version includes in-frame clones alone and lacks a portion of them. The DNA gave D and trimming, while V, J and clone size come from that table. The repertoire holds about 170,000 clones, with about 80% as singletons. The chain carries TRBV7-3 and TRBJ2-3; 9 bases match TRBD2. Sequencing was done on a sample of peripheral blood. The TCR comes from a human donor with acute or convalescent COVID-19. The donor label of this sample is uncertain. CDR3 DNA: TGTGCCAGCAGCTTTAGCGGGAGTGGCACAGATACGCAGTATTTT. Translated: CASSFSGSGTDTQYF.